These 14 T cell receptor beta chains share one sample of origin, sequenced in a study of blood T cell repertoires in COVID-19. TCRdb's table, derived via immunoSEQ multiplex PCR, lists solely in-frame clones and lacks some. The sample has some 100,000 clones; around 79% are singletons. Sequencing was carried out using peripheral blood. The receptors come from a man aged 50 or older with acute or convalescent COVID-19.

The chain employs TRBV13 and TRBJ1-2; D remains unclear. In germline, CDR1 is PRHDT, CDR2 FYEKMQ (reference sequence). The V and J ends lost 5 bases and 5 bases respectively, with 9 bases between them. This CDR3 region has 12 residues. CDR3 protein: CASSRPLYGYTF. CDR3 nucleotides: TGTGCCAGCAGCCGTCCCCTATATGGCTACACCTTC.

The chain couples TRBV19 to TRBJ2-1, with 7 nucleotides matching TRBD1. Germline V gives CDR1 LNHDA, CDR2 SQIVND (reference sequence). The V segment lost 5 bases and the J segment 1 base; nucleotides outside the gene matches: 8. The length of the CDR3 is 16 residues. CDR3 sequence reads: CASSSLPGQSYNEQFF. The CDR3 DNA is TGTGCCAGTAGTTCCTTACCGGGACAGTCCTACAATGAGCAGTTCTTC. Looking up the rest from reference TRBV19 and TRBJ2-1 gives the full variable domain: DGGITQSPKYLFRKEGQNVTLSCEQNLNHDAMYWYRQDPGQGLRLIYYSQIVNDFQKGDIAEGYSVSREKKESFPLTVTSAQKNPTAFYLCASSSLPGQSYNEQFFGPGTRLTVL.

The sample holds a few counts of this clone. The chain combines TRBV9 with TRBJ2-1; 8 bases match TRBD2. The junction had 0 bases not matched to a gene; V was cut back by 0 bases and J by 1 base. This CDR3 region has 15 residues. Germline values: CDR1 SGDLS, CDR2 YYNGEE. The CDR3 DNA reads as TGTGCCAGCAGCGTAGCGGGAGGGTCCTACAATGAGCAGTTCTTC. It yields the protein CASSVAGGSYNEQFF.

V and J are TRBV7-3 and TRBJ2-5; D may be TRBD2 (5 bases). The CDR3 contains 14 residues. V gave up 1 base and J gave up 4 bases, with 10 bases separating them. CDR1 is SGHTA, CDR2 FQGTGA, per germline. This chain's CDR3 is CASSLNGERETQYF. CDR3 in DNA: TGTGCCAGCAGCTTAAATGGGGAGAGAGAGACCCAGTACTTC.

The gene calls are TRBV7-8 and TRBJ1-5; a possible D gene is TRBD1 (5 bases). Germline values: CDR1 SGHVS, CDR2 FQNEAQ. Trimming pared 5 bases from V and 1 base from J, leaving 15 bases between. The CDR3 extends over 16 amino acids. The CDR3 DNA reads TGTGCCAGCAGCCCCTTCGACGGGGGAAGCAATCAGCCCCAGCATTTT. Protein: CASSPFDGGSNQPQHF.

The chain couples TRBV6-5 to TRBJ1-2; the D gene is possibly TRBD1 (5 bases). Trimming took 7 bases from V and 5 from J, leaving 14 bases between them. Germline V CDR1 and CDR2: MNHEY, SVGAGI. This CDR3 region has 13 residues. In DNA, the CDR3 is TGTGCCAGCACTTCGGGGGGTTATTATGGCTACACCTTC. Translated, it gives CASTSGGYYGYTF.

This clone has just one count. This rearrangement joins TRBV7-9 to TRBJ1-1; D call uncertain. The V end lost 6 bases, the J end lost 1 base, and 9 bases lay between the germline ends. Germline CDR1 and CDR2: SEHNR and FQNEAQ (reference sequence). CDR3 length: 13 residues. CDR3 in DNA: TGTGCCAGCAGGCCGACGGGGAACACTGAAGCTTTCTTT. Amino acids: CASRPTGNTEAFF.

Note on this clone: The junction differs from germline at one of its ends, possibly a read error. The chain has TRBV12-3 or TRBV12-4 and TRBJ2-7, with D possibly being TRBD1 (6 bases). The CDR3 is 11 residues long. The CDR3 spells CASSLNGTPVF. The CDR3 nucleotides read TGTGCCAGCAGTTTGAACGGGACACCCGTTTTC.

Here the CDR3 reads CASSLEAGPTDTQYF. Here the CDR3 DNA reads TGCGCCAGCAGCTTGGAAGCGGGCCCCACAGATACGCAGTATTTT. The chain has TRBV5-1 and TRBJ2-3, with D perhaps matching TRBD2 (6 bases). The CDR3 contains 15 residues. Germline V CDR1 and CDR2: SGHRS, YFSETQ. V was pared by 0 bases and J by 2 bases, with 10 bases between.

The CDR3 here is CASSQRSDGSYGYTF. Here the CDR3 DNA reads TGTGCCAGCAGCCAGCGGTCAGACGGCAGCTATGGCTACACCTTC. This chain connects TRBV28 to TRBJ1-2, with no clear D. V was shortened by 6 bases and J by 4 bases, with 18 bases between the two germline ends. Germline-derived CDR1 and CDR2 are MDHEN and SYDVKM. This CDR3 region has 15 residues.

CDR3 protein: CASSLTRGGDTQYF. The CDR3 DNA is TGTGCCAGCAGCTTAACCCGCGGGGGAGATACGCAGTATTTT. The gene calls are TRBV7-8 and TRBJ2-3; 7 bases fit TRBD2. This CDR3 contains 14 residues. Looked up from germline, CDR1 is SGHVS and CDR2 is FQNEAQ. The V segment lost 2 bases and the J segment 5 bases; nucleotides outside the gene matches: 4.

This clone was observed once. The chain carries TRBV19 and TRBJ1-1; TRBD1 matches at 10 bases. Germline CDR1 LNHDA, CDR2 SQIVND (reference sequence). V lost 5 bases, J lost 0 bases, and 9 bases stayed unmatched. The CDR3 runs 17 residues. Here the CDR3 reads CASSGRPGQGMNTEAFF. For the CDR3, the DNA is TGTGCCAGTAGTGGTCGACCGGGACAGGGGATGAACACTGAAGCTTTCTTT. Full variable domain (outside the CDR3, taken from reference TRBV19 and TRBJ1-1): DGGITQSPKYLFRKEGQNVTLSCEQNLNHDAMYWYRQDPGQGLRLIYYSQIVNDFQKGDIAEGYSVSREKKESFPLTVTSAQKNPTAFYLCASSGRPGQGMNTEAFFGQGTRLTVV.

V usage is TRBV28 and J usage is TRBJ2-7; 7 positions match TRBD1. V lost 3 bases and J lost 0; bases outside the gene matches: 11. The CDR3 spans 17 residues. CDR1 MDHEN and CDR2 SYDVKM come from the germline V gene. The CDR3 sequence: CASSFPSTGPFSYEQYF. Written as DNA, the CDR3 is TGTGCCAGCAGTTTCCCCTCGACAGGGCCTTTCTCCTACGAGCAGTACTTC.

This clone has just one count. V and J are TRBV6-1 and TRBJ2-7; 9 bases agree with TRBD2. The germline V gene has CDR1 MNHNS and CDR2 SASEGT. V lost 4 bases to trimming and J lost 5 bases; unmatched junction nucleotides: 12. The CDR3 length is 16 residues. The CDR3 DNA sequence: TGTGCCAGCAGTGGTTGGATTGGCGGGAGGGCGAACGAGCAGTACTTC. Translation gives CASSGWIGGRANEQYF.